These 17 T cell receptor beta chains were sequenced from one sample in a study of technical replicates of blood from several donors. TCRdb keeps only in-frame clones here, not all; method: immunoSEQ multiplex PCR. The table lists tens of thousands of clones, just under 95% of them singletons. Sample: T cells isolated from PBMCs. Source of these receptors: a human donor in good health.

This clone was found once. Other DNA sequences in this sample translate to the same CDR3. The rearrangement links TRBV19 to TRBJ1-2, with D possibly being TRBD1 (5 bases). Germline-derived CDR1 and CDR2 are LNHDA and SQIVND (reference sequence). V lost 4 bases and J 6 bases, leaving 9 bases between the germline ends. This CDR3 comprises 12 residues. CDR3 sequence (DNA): TGTGCCAGTAGTAGCCCAGGGAATGGCTACACCTTC. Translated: CASSSPGNGYTF.

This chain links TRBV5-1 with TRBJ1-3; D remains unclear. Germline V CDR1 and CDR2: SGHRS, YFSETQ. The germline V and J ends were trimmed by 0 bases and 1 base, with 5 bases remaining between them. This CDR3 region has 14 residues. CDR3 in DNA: TGCGCCAGCAGCTTGGCCGGGTCTGGAAACACCATATATTTT. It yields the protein CASSLAGSGNTIYF.

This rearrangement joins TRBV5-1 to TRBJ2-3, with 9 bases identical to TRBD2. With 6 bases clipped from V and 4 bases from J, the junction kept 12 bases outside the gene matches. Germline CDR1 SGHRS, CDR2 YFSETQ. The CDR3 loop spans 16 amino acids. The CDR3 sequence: CASTSRVAGDADTQYF. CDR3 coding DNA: TGCGCCAGCACCTCTCGCGTAGCGGGAGATGCAGATACGCAGTATTTT.

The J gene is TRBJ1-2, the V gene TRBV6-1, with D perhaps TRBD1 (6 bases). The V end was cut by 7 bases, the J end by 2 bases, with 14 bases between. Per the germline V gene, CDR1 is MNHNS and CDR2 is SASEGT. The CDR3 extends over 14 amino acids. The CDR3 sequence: CASKGVPLNYGYTF. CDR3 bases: TGTGCCAGCAAGGGGGTCCCCCTAAACTATGGCTACACCTTC.

The CDR3 DNA follows: TGTGCCAGCAGCTCCACAGGAAATTCTGAAGCTTTCTTT. It yields the protein CASSSTGNSEAFF. The chain joins TRBV13 to TRBJ1-1; tentative D call: TRBD1 (5 bases). The CDR3 length is 13 residues. CDR1 and CDR2 from the germline V gene are PRHDT and FYEKMQ (reference sequence). V was pared by 4 bases and J by 6 bases, with 12 bases between.

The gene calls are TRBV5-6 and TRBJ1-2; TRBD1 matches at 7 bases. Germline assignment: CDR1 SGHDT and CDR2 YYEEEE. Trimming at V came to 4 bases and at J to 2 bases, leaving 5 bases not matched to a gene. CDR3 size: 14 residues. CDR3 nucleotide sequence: TGTGCCAGCAGCCCGTTGACAGGGAACTATGGCTACACCTTC. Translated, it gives CASSPLTGNYGYTF.

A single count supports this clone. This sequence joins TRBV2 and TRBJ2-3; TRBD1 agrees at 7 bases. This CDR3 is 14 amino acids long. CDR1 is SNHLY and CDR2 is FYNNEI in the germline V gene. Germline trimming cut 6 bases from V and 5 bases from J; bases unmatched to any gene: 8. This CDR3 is CASSESNRGDTQYF. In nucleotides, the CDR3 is TGTGCCAGCAGCGAAAGTAACAGGGGAGATACGCAGTATTTT.

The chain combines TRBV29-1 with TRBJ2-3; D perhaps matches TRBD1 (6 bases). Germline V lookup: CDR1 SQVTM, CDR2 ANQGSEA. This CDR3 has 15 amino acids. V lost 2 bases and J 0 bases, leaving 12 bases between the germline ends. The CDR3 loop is CSVELGALSTDTQYF. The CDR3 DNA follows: TGCAGCGTTGAATTGGGGGCCCTAAGCACAGATACGCAGTATTTT.

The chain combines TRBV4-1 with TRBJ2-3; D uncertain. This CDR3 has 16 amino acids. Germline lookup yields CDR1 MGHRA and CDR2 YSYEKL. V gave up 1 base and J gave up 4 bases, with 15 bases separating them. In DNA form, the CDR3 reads TGCGCCAGCAGCCAAGCGCGGTACCCACCCCCAGATACGCAGTATTTT. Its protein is CASSQARYPPPDTQYF.

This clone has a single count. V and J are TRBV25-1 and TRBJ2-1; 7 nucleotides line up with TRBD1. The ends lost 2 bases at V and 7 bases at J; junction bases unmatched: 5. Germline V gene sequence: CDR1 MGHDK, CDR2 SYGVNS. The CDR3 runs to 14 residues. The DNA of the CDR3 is TGTGCCAGCAGTGAACTCGCGACAGGGAATGAGCAGTTCTTC. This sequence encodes CASSELATGNEQFF.

The CDR3 nucleotides are TGTGCCAGCAGTTACAGGGTCTATGGCTACACCTTC. This encodes CASSYRVYGYTF. The chain uses TRBV28 and TRBJ1-2; TRBD1 might be the D (6 bases). V was trimmed by 4 bases and J by 4 bases, leaving 7 bases between them. Germline CDR1 reads MDHEN; CDR2 reads SYDVKM. The CDR3 is made up of 12 amino acids.

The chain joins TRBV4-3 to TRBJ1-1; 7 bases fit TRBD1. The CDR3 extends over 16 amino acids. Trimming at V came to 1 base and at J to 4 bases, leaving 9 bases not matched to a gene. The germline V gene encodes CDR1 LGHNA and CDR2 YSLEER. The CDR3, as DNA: TGCGCCAGCAGCCAAGTTAGGGGGCGCTTGGGCACTGAAGCTTTCTTT. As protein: CASSQVRGRLGTEAFF.

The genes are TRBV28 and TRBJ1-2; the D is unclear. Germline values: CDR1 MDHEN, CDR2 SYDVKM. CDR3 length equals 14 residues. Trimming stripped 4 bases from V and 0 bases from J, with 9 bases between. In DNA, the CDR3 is TGTGCCAGCAGTTCCCTAGACTCTAACTATGGCTACACCTTC. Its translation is CASSSLDSNYGYTF.

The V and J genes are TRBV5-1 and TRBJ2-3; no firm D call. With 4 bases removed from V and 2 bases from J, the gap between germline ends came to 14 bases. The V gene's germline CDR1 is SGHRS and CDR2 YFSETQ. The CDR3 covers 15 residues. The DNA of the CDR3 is TGCGCCAGCAGCACTGCTTTGCGGCACACAGATACGCAGTATTTT. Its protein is CASSTALRHTDTQYF.

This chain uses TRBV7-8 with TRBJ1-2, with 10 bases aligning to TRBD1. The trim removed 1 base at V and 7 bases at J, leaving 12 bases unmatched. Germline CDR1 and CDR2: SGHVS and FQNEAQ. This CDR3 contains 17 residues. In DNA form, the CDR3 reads TGTGCCAGCAGCTTAGGACCAAGTGGGACAGGGGTAATTGGCTACACCTTC. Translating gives CASSLGPSGTGVIGYTF.

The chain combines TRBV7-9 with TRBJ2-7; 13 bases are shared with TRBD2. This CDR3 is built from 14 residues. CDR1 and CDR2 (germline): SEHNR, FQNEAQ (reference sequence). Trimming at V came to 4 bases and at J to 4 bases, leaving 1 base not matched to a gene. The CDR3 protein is CASSSGLAGYEQYF. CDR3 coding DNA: TGTGCCAGCAGCTCGGGACTAGCGGGATACGAGCAGTACTTC. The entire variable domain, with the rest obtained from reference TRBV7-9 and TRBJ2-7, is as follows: DTGVSQNPRHKITKRGQNVTFRCDPISEHNRLYWYRQTLGQGPEFLTYFQNEAQLEKSRLLSDRFSAERPKGSFSTLEIQRTEQGDSAMYLCASSSGLAGYEQYFGPGTRLTVT.

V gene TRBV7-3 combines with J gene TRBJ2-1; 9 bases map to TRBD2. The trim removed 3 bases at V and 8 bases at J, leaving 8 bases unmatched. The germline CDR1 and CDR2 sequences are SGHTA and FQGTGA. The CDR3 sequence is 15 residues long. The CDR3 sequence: CASSLAGGLADEQFF. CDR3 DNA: TGTGCCAGCAGCTTGGCGGGAGGGCTAGCAGATGAGCAGTTCTTC.